Here is one T cell receptor beta chain with its context. This record comes from a study of control samples from healthy donors and cancer patients. This CDR3 has 15 amino acids. Trimming removed 1 base at V and 1 base at J, with 8 bases between. The germline V gene encodes CDR1 SGHTA and CDR2 FQGNSA. The data were produced by immunoSEQ multiplex PCR, yet TCRdb's version contains in-frame clones alone and is incomplete. The repertoire has around 94,000 clones, 93% of them found once; the top ten carry over 1.3%. The source of this sequence is a woman between 25 and 40 years old in good health. The V gene is TRBV7-2, the J gene TRBJ1-5; D is ambiguous. The sample was blood. CDR3 in amino acids: CASSLVDFSNQPQHF. The CDR3 coding sequence is TGTGCCAGCAGCTTAGTTGATTTCAGCAATCAGCCCCAGCATTTT.